These 2 T cell receptor beta chains were all obtained from the same sample, sequenced in a study of beta chain features in type 1 diabetes. Of the isolated RNA, all was reverse transcribed, and so the sequenced material was expressed TCRB transcripts. Clones were sequenced by immunoSEQ multiplex PCR, and TCRdb holds only the in-frame ones, with some missing. The data show 200,000 to 250,000 clones, 11% seen once. Sequenced input: central memory CD4+ T cells from blood. The receptor source for this set is a man between 18 and 29 years old in good health.

Comments on this clone: The same CDR3 can be traced to other DNA sequences in this sample. The V call is TRBV5-1, the J call TRBJ2-5, with D unresolved. Germline CDR1 reads SGHRS; CDR2 reads YFSETQ. The CDR3 is 14 residues long. Trimming shortened V by 0 bases and J by 2 bases, and 8 bases separated the two germline ends. The CDR3 DNA follows: TGCGCCAGCAGCTTGGCGGGCGGACAAGAGACCCAGTACTTC. This gives the protein CASSLAGGQETQYF.

The chain uses TRBV7-7 and TRBJ2-5, with 7 positions matching TRBD2. The CDR3 is made up of 15 amino acids. Germline V gene lookup returns CDR1 SSHAT and CDR2 FNYEAQ (reference sequence). V gave up 3 bases and J gave up 4 bases; unmatched junction bases: 8. The CDR3 region has the DNA TGTGCCAGCAGCTTTGGTTACGGGAGGACAGAGACCCAGTACTTC. Translated: CASSFGYGRTETQYF.